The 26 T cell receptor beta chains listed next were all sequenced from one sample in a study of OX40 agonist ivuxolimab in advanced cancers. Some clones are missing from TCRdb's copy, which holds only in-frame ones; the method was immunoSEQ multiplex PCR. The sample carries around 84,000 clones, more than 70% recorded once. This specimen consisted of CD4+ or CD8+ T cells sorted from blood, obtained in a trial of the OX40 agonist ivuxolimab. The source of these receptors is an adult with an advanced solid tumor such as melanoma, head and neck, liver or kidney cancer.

The CDR3 coding sequence is TGTGCCAGCAGTGAGACAGGGATCTATGGCTACACCTTC. Protein sequence: CASSETGIYGYTF. The chain carries TRBV6-1 and TRBJ1-2; 7 bases align to TRBD1. Germline V gene lookup returns CDR1 MNHNS and CDR2 SASEGT. This CDR3 is built from 13 residues. The trim removed 3 bases at V and 4 bases at J, leaving 2 bases unmatched.

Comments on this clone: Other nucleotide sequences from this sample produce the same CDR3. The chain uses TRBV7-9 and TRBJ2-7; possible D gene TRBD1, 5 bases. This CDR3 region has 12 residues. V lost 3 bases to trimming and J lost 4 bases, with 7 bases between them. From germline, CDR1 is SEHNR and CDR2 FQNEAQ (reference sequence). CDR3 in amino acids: CASSFRGYEQYF. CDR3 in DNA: TGTGCCAGCAGCTTTAGGGGTTACGAGCAGTACTTC.

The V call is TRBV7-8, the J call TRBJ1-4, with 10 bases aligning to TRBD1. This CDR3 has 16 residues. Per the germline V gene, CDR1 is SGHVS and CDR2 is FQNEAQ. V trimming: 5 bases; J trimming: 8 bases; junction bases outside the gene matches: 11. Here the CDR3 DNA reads TGTGCCAGCAGCCAAGGGACAGGGGTAAAGGGAGAAAAACTGTTTTTT. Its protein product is CASSQGTGVKGEKLFF.

Here the CDR3 reads CASSLDSPYNEQFF. CDR3 sequence (DNA): TGTGCCAGCAGCTTAGACTCCCCCTACAATGAGCAGTTCTTC. V gene TRBV7-9 combines with J gene TRBJ2-1; D is ambiguous. The V gene's germline CDR1 is SEHNR and CDR2 FQNEAQ (reference sequence). The V end was cut by 1 base, the J end by 2 bases, with 6 bases between. The CDR3 length is 14 residues.

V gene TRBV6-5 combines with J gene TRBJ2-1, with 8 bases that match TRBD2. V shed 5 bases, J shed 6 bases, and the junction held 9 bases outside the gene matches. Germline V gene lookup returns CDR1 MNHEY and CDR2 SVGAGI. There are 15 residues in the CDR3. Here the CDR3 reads CASSTRTSPFNEQFF. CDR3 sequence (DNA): TGTGCCAGCAGTACCCGGACTAGCCCGTTCAATGAGCAGTTCTTC.

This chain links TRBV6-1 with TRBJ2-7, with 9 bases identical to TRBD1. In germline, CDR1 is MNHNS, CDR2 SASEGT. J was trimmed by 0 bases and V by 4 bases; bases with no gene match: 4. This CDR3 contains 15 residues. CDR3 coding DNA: TGTGCCAGCAGTGCCGGGACAGGGAGCTCCTACGAGCAGTACTTC. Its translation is CASSAGTGSSYEQYF.

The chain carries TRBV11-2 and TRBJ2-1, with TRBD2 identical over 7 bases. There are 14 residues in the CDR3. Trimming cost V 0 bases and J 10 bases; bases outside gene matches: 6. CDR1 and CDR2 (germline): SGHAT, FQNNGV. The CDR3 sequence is CASSLDSGTREQFF. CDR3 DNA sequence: TGTGCCAGCAGCTTAGACAGCGGGACTCGGGAGCAGTTCTTC. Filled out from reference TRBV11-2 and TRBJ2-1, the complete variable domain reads EAGVAQSPRYKIIEKRQSVAFWCNPISGHATLYWYQQILGQGPKLLIQFQNNGVVDDSQLPKDRFSAERLKGVDSTLKIQPAKLEDSAVYLCASSLDSGTREQFFGPGTRLTVL.

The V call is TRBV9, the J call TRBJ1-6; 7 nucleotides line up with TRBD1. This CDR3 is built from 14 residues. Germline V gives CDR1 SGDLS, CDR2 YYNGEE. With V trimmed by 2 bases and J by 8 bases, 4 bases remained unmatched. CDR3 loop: CASSVTGRDSPLHF. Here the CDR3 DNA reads TGTGCCAGCAGCGTGACAGGGCGGGATTCACCCCTCCACTTT. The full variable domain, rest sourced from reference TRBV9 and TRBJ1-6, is DSGVTQTPKHLITATGQRVTLRCSPRSGDLSVYWYQQSLDQGLQFLIQYYNGEERAKGNILERFSAQQFPDLHSELNLSSLELGDSALYFCASSVTGRDSPLHFGNGTRLTVT.

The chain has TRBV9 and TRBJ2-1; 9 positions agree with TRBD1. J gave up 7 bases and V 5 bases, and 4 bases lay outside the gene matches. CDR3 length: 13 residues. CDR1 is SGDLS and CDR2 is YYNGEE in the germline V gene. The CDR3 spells CASRSTGGNEQFF. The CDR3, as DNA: TGTGCCAGCAGGTCGACAGGGGGAAATGAGCAGTTCTTC. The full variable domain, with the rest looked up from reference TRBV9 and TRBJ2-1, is DSGVTQTPKHLITATGQRVTLRCSPRSGDLSVYWYQQSLDQGLQFLIQYYNGEERAKGNILERFSAQQFPDLHSELNLSSLELGDSALYFCASRSTGGNEQFFGPGTRLTVL.

DNA of the CDR3: TGTGCCAGCAGCTTATTCGCGGGAGTTACGGCAGATACGCAGTATTTT. Translation gives CASSLFAGVTADTQYF. The J gene is TRBJ2-3, the V gene TRBV7-3; TRBD2 matches 7 bases. This CDR3 has 16 amino acids. Germline-derived CDR1 and CDR2 are SGHTA and FQGTGA. V trimming: 2 bases; J trimming: 4 bases; junction bases outside the gene matches: 9.

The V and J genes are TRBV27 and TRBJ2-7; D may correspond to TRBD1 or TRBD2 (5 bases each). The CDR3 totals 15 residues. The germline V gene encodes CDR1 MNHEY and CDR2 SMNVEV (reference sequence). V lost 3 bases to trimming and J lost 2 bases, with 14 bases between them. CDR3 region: CASSLYEGKTYEQYF. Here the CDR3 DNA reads TGTGCCAGCAGTTTGTATGAGGGGAAAACCTACGAGCAGTACTTC.

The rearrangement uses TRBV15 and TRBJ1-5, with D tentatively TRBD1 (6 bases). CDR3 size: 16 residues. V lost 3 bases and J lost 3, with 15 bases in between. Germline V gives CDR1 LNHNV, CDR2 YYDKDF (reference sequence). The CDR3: CATSSPGGSDNQPQHF. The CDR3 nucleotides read TGTGCCACCAGCAGCCCGGGGGGCTCGGACAATCAGCCCCAGCATTTT.

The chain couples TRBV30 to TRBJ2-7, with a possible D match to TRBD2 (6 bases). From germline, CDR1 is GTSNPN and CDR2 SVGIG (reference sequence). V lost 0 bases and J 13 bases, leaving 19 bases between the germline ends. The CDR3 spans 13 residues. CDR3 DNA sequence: TGTGCCTGGAGTGTCTTATCGGGACTGAGCCTCTACTTC. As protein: CAWSVLSGLSLYF.

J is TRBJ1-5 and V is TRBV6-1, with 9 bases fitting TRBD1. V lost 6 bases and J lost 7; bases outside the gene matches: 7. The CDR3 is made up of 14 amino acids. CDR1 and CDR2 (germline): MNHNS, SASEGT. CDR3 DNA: TGTGCCAGCAGGAGAACAGGGGGCAGACAGCCCCAGCATTTT. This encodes CASRRTGGRQPQHF.

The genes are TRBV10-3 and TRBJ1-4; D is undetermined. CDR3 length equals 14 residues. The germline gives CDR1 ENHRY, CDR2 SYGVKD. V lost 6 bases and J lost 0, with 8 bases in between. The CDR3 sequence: CAIRSDATNEKLFF. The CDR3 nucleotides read TGTGCCATCAGGTCAGACGCAACTAATGAAAAACTGTTTTTT.

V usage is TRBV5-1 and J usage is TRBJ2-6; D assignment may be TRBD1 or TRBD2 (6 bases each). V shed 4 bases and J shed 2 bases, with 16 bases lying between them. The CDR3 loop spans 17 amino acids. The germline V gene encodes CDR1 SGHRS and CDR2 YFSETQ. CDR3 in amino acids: CASSPNGGLAGANVLTF. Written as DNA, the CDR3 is TGCGCCAGCAGCCCCAATGGGGGGCTGGCTGGGGCCAACGTCCTGACTTTC.

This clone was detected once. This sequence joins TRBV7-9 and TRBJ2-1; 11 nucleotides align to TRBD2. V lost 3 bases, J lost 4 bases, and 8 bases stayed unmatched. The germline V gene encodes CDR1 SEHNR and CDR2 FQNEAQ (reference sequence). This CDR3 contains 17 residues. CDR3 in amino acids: CASSFPRTSGQYNEQFF. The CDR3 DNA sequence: TGTGCCAGCAGCTTCCCCCGGACTAGCGGGCAATACAATGAGCAGTTCTTC. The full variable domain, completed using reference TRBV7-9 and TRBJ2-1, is DTGVSQNPRHKITKRGQNVTFRCDPISEHNRLYWYRQTLGQGPEFLTYFQNEAQLEKSRLLSDRFSAERPKGSFSTLEIQRTEQGDSAMYLCASSFPRTSGQYNEQFFGPGTRLTVL.

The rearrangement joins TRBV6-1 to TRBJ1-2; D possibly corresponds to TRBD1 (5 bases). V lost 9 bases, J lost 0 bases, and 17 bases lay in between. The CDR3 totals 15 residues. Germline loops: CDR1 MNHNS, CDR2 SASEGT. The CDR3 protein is CASNNDKGPNYGYTF. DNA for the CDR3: TGTGCCAGTAACAACGACAAGGGGCCTAACTATGGCTACACCTTC.

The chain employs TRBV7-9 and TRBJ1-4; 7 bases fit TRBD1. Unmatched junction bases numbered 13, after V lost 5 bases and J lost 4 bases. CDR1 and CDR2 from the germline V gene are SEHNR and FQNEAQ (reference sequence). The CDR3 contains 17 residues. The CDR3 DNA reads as TGTGCCAGCAGCAGTGGACGCGGGACAGCGATTAATGAAAAACTGTTTTTT. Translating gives CASSSGRGTAINEKLFF.

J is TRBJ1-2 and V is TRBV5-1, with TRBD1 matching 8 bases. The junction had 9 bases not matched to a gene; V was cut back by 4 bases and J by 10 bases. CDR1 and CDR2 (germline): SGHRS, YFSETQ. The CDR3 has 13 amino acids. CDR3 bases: TGCGCCAGCAGCCCGCCCCGGACAGGGATCTACACCTTC. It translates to CASSPPRTGIYTF. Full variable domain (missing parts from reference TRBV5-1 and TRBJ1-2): KAGVTQTPRYLIKTRGQQVTLSCSPISGHRSVSWYQQTPGQGLQFLFEYFSETQRNKGNFPGRFSGRQFSNSRSEMNVSTLELGDSALYLCASSPPRTGIYTFGSGTRLTVV.

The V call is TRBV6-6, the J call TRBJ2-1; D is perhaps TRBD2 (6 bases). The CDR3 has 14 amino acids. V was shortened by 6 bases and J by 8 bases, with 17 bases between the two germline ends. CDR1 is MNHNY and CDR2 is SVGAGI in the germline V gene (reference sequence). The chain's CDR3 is CASSPGTYEDEQFF. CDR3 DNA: TGTGCCAGCAGCCCAGGGACTTACGAGGATGAGCAGTTCTTC.

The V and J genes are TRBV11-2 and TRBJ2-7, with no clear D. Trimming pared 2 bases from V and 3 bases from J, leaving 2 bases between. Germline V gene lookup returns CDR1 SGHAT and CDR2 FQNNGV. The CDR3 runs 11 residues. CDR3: CASSLHYEQYF. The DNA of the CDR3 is TGTGCCAGCAGCTTACACTACGAGCAGTACTTC.

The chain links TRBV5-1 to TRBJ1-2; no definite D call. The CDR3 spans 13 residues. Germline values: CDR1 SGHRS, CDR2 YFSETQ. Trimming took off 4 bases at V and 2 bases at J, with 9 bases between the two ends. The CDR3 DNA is TGCGCCAGCAGCCCGGCCGGGAACTATGGCTACACCTTC. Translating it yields CASSPAGNYGYTF.

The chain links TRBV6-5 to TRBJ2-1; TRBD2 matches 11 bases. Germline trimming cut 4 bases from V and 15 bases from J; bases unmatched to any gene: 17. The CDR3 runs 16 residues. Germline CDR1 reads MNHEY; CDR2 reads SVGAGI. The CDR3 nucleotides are TGTGCCAGCAGTTTAAGTATCGGGACTAGCGGAGCCCGTCTGTTCTTC. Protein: CASSLSIGTSGARLFF.

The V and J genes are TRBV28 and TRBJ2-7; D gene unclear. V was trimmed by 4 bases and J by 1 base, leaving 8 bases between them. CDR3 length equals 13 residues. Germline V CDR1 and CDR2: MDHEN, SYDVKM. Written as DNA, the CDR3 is TGTGCCAGCAGTTGGGTGGGATCCTACGAGCAGTACTTC. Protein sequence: CASSWVGSYEQYF.

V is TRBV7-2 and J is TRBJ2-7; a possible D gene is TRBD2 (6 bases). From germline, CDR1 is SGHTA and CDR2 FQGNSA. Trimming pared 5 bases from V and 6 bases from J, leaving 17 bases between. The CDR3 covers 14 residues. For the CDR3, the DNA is TGTGCCAGCAGCCCCGGAGGGGTCGTGCGCGAGCAGTACTTC. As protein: CASSPGGVVREQYF.